The 26 T cell receptor beta chains given below trace back to one sample, sequenced in a study of CD8 T cells in ankylosing spondylitis. Study results and limitations: About 8 highly homologous variants made up a TCR beta motif, and this motif appeared characteristic of ankylosing spondylitis blood.

A single record per CDR3 protein comes from TCRdb applying MiXCR to the 5' RACE reads. This table holds 700,000 to 1,000,000 distinct CDR3 sequences, 10% to 15% found once. Their antigens remain unidentified. Sequencing was performed on blood, either unsorted or a sorted T cell fraction (not recorded which). The source of these receptors is a male donor with ankylosing spondylitis.

In its sample, this clonotype was seen a few times. J is TRBJ2-2 and V is TRBV5-6; 12 bases are a match to TRBD2. J gave up 5 bases and V 0 bases, and 5 bases lay outside the gene matches. The CDR3 consists of 17 residues. Germline assignment: CDR1 SGHDT and CDR2 YYEEEE. CDR3 amino acids: CASSLGLAGERTGELFF. CDR3 bases: TGTGCCAGCAGCTTGGGACTAGCGGGAGAAAGAACCGGGGAGCTGTTTTTT.

This clonotype appeared many times. V gene TRBV7-2 combines with J gene TRBJ1-6, with 8 nucleotides matching TRBD1. The germline gives CDR1 SGHTA, CDR2 FQGNSA. The CDR3 extends over 15 amino acids. Germline trimming cut 0 bases from V and 9 bases from J; bases unmatched to any gene: 4. The CDR3 is CASSLAGTGLSPLHF. CDR3 nucleotide sequence: TGTGCCAGCAGCTTAGCCGGGACAGGACTTTCACCCCTCCACTTT.

The chain employs TRBV7-6 and TRBJ2-3; 8 bases fit TRBD2. The CDR3 loop spans 18 amino acids. J was trimmed by 3 bases and V by 1 base; bases with no gene match: 12. Germline V gene lookup returns CDR1 SGHVS and CDR2 FNYEAQ. CDR3 region: CASSLEASGYESTDTQYF. The CDR3 nucleotides read TGTGCCAGCAGCTTAGAGGCTAGCGGGTATGAATCGACAGATACGCAGTATTTT.

This clonotype appeared once. A much larger clone differs by one base, so this may be a read error. CDR3 sequence: CARSYFWGETQYF. The CDR3 bases are TGTGCCCGCAGTTATTTCTGGGGAGAGACCCAGTACTTC. The chain is built from TRBV6-5 and TRBJ2-5; the D is unclear. This CDR3 has 13 amino acids. Germline V gene data show CDR1 as MNHEY and CDR2 as SVGAGI.

This chain links TRBV5-1 with TRBJ2-1, with 9 bases aligning to TRBD2. The CDR3 covers 17 residues. Looked up from germline, CDR1 is SGHRS and CDR2 is YFSETQ. The V gene end was trimmed by 4 bases and the J gene end by 7 bases; junction bases not matched to a gene: 15. The CDR3 DNA is TGCGCCAGCAGCCCGGCCCAGCGGGAGGCCAGGGGGAATGAGCAGTTCTTC. It specifies CASSPAQREARGNEQFF.

A few counts support this clonotype. The chain recombines TRBV30 with TRBJ2-3; 10 bases align to TRBD2. This CDR3 is 13 amino acids long. The ends lost 3 bases at V and 8 bases at J; junction bases unmatched: 5. The germline CDR1 and CDR2 sequences are GTSNPN and SVGIG (reference sequence). Here the CDR3 DNA reads TGTGCCTGGAGATTAGCGGGAGGTGGTACGCAGTATTTT. Protein product: CAWRLAGGGTQYF.

This clonotype occurred a few times. The chain joins TRBV11-3 to TRBJ2-5, with 9 bases that match TRBD1. From germline, CDR1 is SGHNT and CDR2 YENEEA. Trimming took 5 bases from V and 4 from J; bases not matched to a gene: 5. This CDR3 has 14 residues. The CDR3 is CASSAGTGRETQYF. As DNA, the CDR3 is TGTGCCAGCAGCGCTGGGACAGGGAGAGAGACCCAGTACTTC.

There are many counts of this clonotype. The rearrangement uses TRBV10-3 and TRBJ1-6, with D perhaps matching TRBD1 (5 bases). CDR3 length equals 14 residues. With 6 bases removed from V and 7 bases from J, the gap between germline ends came to 13 bases. Germline V CDR1 and CDR2: ENHRY, SYGVKD. The CDR3 sequence is CAISVGRDNSPLHF. CDR3 DNA: TGTGCCATCAGCGTTGGGAGGGACAATTCACCCCTCCACTTT.

This clonotype has at least ten counts. This chain connects TRBV5-1 to TRBJ1-1; weak D call: TRBD1 (5 bases). The CDR3 totals 14 residues. Trimming took 2 bases from V and 1 from J, leaving 9 bases between them. Germline lookup yields CDR1 SGHRS and CDR2 YFSETQ. This CDR3 reads CASSFGGGNTEAFF. CDR3 in DNA: TGCGCCAGCAGCTTTGGCGGGGGGAACACTGAAGCTTTCTTT. The full variable domain, its missing parts supplied by reference TRBV5-1 and TRBJ1-1, is KAGVTQTPRYLIKTRGQQVTLSCSPISGHRSVSWYQQTPGQGLQFLFEYFSETQRNKGNFPGRFSGRQFSNSRSEMNVSTLELGDSALYLCASSFGGGNTEAFFGQGTRLTVV.

The rearrangement links TRBV7-2 to TRBJ2-1; D gene ambiguous. The CDR3 totals 14 residues. Trimming removed 3 bases at V and 9 bases at J, with 15 bases between. CDR1 and CDR2 (germline): SGHTA, FQGNSA. The CDR3 is CASSLGSPPGEQFF. CDR3 sequence (DNA): TGTGCCAGCAGCTTGGGTAGCCCTCCGGGTGAGCAGTTCTTC.

This clonotype was observed a few times. The J gene is TRBJ2-1, the V gene TRBV20-1; maybe TRBD1 (5 bases). V was pared by 2 bases and J by 0 bases, with 11 bases between. CDR1 DFQATT and CDR2 SNEGSKA come from the germline V gene (reference sequence). The length of the CDR3 is 15 residues. In nucleotides, the CDR3 is TGCAGTGCTAGAAGGGGCGTAAGCTCCTACAATGAGCAGTTCTTC. Translated, it gives CSARRGVSSYNEQFF.

This clonotype has just a few counts. The V call is TRBV20-1, the J call TRBJ2-3; 11 nucleotides agree with TRBD2. Per germline, CDR1 DFQATT and CDR2 SNEGSKA (reference sequence). J lost 2 bases, V lost 5 bases, and 6 bases had no gene match. The CDR3 runs 15 residues. In DNA, the CDR3 is TGCAGTGCTGCCAAGACTAGCGGGGCCACAGATACGCAGTATTTT. It encodes CSAAKTSGATDTQYF.

This clonotype was seen only a few times. The chain combines TRBV20-1 with TRBJ1-1; 10 bases map to TRBD1. V gave up 1 base and J gave up 5 bases; unmatched junction bases: 16. This CDR3 has 18 residues. Per the germline V gene, CDR1 is DFQATT and CDR2 is SNEGSKA (reference sequence). The CDR3 sequence is CSARGPGQGMGRGTEAFF. Here the CDR3 DNA reads TGCAGTGCTAGAGGGCCGGGACAGGGGATGGGGAGGGGTACTGAAGCTTTCTTT.

This clonotype has a handful of counts. CDR3 residues: CASSLFGGAGGYTF. CDR3 DNA: TGTGCCAGCAGTCTATTCGGGGGCGCGGGTGGCTACACCTTC. This chain links TRBV12-3 or TRBV12-4 with TRBJ1-2, with a tentative D call TRBD1 (6 bases). The length of the CDR3 is 14 residues. Trimming left V 5 bases short and J 7 bases short, with 17 bases between.

The chain combines TRBV6-1 with TRBJ2-2; 7 bases agree with TRBD2. CDR3 size: 15 residues. Germline CDR1 and CDR2: MNHNS and SASEGT. V lost 7 bases and J lost 5; bases outside the gene matches: 10. For the CDR3, the DNA is TGTGCCAGCACCGATTGGGGGGAGGGAACCGGGGAGCTGTTTTTT. Translation gives CASTDWGEGTGELFF.

The chain joins TRBV7-2 to TRBJ2-5; 11 positions agree with TRBD2. In germline, CDR1 is SGHTA, CDR2 FQGNSA. The CDR3 has 16 residues. V was pared by 2 bases and J by 2 bases, with 4 bases of the junction left unmatched. Here the CDR3 DNA reads TGTGCCAGCAGCTTAACGAGACTAGCGGGACAAGAGACCCAGTACTTC. Its translation is CASSLTRLAGQETQYF.

The CDR3 loop reads CASSAGTGFNTDTQYF. Here the CDR3 DNA reads TGTGCCAGCAGCGCCGGGACAGGGTTTAACACAGATACGCAGTATTTT. V is TRBV7-3 and J is TRBJ2-3; 9 positions agree with TRBD1. The V and J ends lost 5 bases and 2 bases, in that order; junction bases with no gene match: 8. This CDR3 region has 16 residues. Germline CDR1 is SGHTA and CDR2 is FQGTGA.

V and J are TRBV7-2 and TRBJ1-2; D not resolved. Germline V gene lookup returns CDR1 SGHTA and CDR2 FQGNSA. Trimming took 3 bases from V and 3 from J, leaving 11 bases between them. CDR3 length equals 14 residues. The CDR3 region has the DNA TGTGCCAGCAGCTTCGAGTCACTTTACTATGGCTACACCTTC. Amino acid sequence: CASSFESLYYGYTF.

CDR3 region: CASSYAAGGYYEQYF. CDR3 bases: TGTGCCAGCAGTTACGCGGCAGGGGGCTACTACGAGCAGTACTTC. J is TRBJ2-7 and V is TRBV6-5; 8 bases line up with TRBD1. CDR3 length: 15 residues. Germline values: CDR1 MNHEY, CDR2 SVGAGI. With 2 bases clipped from V and 3 bases from J, the junction kept 6 bases outside the gene matches.

The table lists this clonotype with a few counts. V gene TRBV2 combines with J gene TRBJ2-3; 10 positions agree with TRBD2. CDR3 length: 15 amino acids. Germline V gives CDR1 SNHLY, CDR2 FYNNEI. V lost 6 bases to trimming and J lost 3 bases; unmatched junction nucleotides: 6. In DNA, the CDR3 is TGTGCCAGCAGCCTAGCGGGAGATCGGACAGATACGCAGTATTTT. Amino acid sequence: CASSLAGDRTDTQYF.

This clonotype came up many times. The chain carries TRBV10-3 and TRBJ2-1; a possible D gene is TRBD2 (5 bases). CDR3 length: 16 residues. V shed 10 bases and J shed 0 bases, with 19 bases lying between them. Germline lookup yields CDR1 ENHRY and CDR2 SYGVKD. DNA of the CDR3: TGTGCCACCCTCGAGAGGGCAACTAGCTCCTACAATGAGCAGTTCTTC. Translating it yields CATLERATSSYNEQFF.

The genes are TRBV20-1 and TRBJ2-2, with D possibly being TRBD2 (6 bases). Trimming shortened V by 3 bases and J by 1 base, and 12 bases separated the two germline ends. The length of the CDR3 is 15 residues. Germline V gene lookup returns CDR1 DFQATT and CDR2 SNEGSKA (reference sequence). The CDR3 DNA is TGCAGTGCTAGGCGGCGGGATCAGAACACCGGGGAGCTGTTTTTT. The encoded protein is CSARRRDQNTGELFF.

The V and J genes are TRBV5-1 and TRBJ2-5; D perhaps matches TRBD1 (6 bases). Germline lookup yields CDR1 SGHRS and CDR2 YFSETQ. This CDR3 region has 15 residues. V lost 4 bases and J lost 4, with 17 bases in between. The CDR3 region is CASSPTTGLGETQYF. The CDR3 DNA sequence: TGCGCCAGCAGCCCCACCACAGGGTTGGGAGAGACCCAGTACTTC.

The J gene is TRBJ2-5, the V gene TRBV6-5; TRBD2 matches 10 bases. The CDR3 has 17 residues. The germline V gene has CDR1 MNHEY and CDR2 SVGAGI. The ends lost 7 bases at V and 4 bases at J; junction bases unmatched: 15. CDR3 nucleotides: TGTGCCAGCAACCCCGGCGCTAGCGGGAGAGGAGGAGAGACCCAGTACTTC. It specifies CASNPGASGRGGETQYF.

The sample holds a few counts of this clonotype. The chain is built from TRBV5-1 and TRBJ1-5; no definite D call. V lost 0 bases to trimming and J lost 7 bases, with 11 bases between them. Germline loops: CDR1 SGHRS, CDR2 YFSETQ. CDR3 length: 14 residues. CDR3 nucleotide sequence: TGCGCCAGCAGCTTGGATGGGGTCGGCCAGCCCCAGCATTTT. It is translated as CASSLDGVGQPQHF. The variable domain in full, with the rest retrieved from reference TRBV5-1 and TRBJ1-5, is KAGVTQTPRYLIKTRGQQVTLSCSPISGHRSVSWYQQTPGQGLQFLFEYFSETQRNKGNFPGRFSGRQFSNSRSEMNVSTLELGDSALYLCASSLDGVGQPQHFGDGTRLSIL.

This clonotype turned up a few times. The chain employs TRBV5-5 and TRBJ1-2; the match to TRBD1 covers 7 bases. The V segment lost 3 bases and the J segment 4 bases; nucleotides outside the gene matches: 12. The length of the CDR3 is 16 residues. Germline-derived CDR1 and CDR2 are SGHKS and YYEKEE (reference sequence). The CDR3 loop reads CASSSWTGLLFYGYTF. CDR3 DNA sequence: TGTGCCAGCAGCTCCTGGACAGGTCTTCTATTCTATGGCTACACCTTC.